This T cell receptor beta chain comes out of a study of blood T cell repertoires in COVID-19. Across the study: Samples taken during acute and convalescent COVID-19 were collected in the United States, Italy and Spain. Sample material is recorded as cDNA or gDNA derived from T cells, B-cell-depleted T cells, or PBMCs.

As handled by the study authors: From reference gene primer amplification, estimates of nucleated cell counts were derived. Clones were read by immunoSEQ multiplex PCR, and TCRdb kept only the in-frame ones, dropping some. The DNA was the basis for D and trimming; V, J and clone size are from that table. The table includes about 160,000 clones, roughly 86% detected once. The CDR3 has 17 amino acids. V lost 5 bases and J lost 6, with 20 bases in between. CDR1 and CDR2 from the germline V gene are SEHNR and FQNEAQ (reference sequence). Sample: peripheral blood. V is TRBV7-9 and J is TRBJ1-6, with a tentative D call TRBD1 (6 bases). This receptor was obtained from a man aged 50-60 years with active or convalescent COVID-19. In nucleotides, the CDR3 is TGTGCCAGCAGCCACCCTAATAAACAGGGAAGTAATTCACCCCTCCACTTT. Amino acid sequence: CASSHPNKQGSNSPLHF.